Detailed here is one T cell receptor (beta chain). Its specificity is unknown. The CDR3 extends over 16 amino acids. Germline CDR1 and CDR2: SGDLS and YYNGEE. Trimming took 4 bases from V and 6 from J; bases not matched to a gene: 12. The data were obtained in a study of shared clonotypes between healthy human individuals. TCRdb's table, derived via immunoSEQ multiplex PCR, lists solely in-frame clones and lacks some. The data hold about 2.2 million clones, with 93% observed a single time. Naive CD8 populations comprised CD45RO-negative cells positively selected for CCR7, excluding terminally differentiated effector memory CD45RA+ cells. Only Caucasian adults living in Nashville, Tennessee made up the donor group. Points from the study as a whole: In the sorted subsets, rarefaction showed sequencing was incomplete despite large depth. Among donors, sharing of clonotypes was expected to be affected by sequencing depth.

The sequence was obtained from a man aged 18-30 years in good health. Some clones in this sample may be carry-over from other donors' samples. The sample was naive CD8+ T cells from PBMCs. The V and J genes are TRBV9 and TRBJ2-3, with 9 bases aligning to TRBD2. The CDR3 DNA sequence: TGTGCCAGCAGCCCAAGCGGGAGGAGTAAATTGGATACGCAGTATTTT. This sequence encodes CASSPSGRSKLDTQYF. The whole variable domain, remainder taken from reference TRBV9 and TRBJ2-3, is DSGVTQTPKHLITATGQRVTLRCSPRSGDLSVYWYQQSLDQGLQFLIQYYNGEERAKGNILERFSAQQFPDLHSELNLSSLELGDSALYFCASSPSGRSKLDTQYFGPGTRLTVL.